Presented here are 25 T cell receptor beta chains from one specimen sequenced in a study of blood T cell repertoires in COVID-19. Libraries were prepared by immunoSEQ multiplex PCR; TCRdb keeps only in-frame clonotypes and omits some of them. The data show about 310,000 clones, approximately 91% seen once. Sequencing input: PBMCs or T cells enriched from blood (not recorded which). The source is a woman aged 40 to 55 who had recovered from COVID-19.

The chain recombines TRBV21-1 with TRBJ2-2; the DNA was not compared with TRBD1, the D call given in the table. TRBV21-1 has pseudogene status. This CDR3 has 16 residues. The CDR3 bases are TGTGCCAGCAGCAAAGCGGTCAGGGGGAACACCGGGGAGCTGTTTTTT. The encoded protein is CASSKAVRGNTGELFF.

The rearrangement joins TRBV4-2 to TRBJ2-3; TRBD2 agrees at 12 bases. V lost 1 base and J lost 3; bases outside the gene matches: 2. The CDR3 is 16 amino acids. Germline V gene lookup returns CDR1 LGHNA and CDR2 YNFKEQ. In nucleotides, the CDR3 is TGTGCCAGCAGCCAAGGACTAGCGGGAGAGACAGATACGCAGTATTTT. Protein sequence: CASSQGLAGETDTQYF.

This chain connects TRBV30 to TRBJ2-2; D not certain. V shed 0 bases and J shed 4 bases, with 9 bases lying between them. The CDR3 is 14 amino acids. Per the germline V gene, CDR1 is GTSNPN and CDR2 is SVGIG (reference sequence). In DNA form, the CDR3 reads TGTGCCTGGAGTGTTATACACCCCACCGGGGAGCTGTTTTTT. Translating gives CAWSVIHPTGELFF.

This rearrangement joins TRBV24-1 to TRBJ1-1; unclear D gene. CDR3 length: 15 residues. In germline, CDR1 is KGHDR, CDR2 SFDVKD. V lost 5 bases and J lost 5, with 17 bases in between. The CDR3 DNA follows: TGTGCCACCAGTGCCGCCGGAGGGAGAGGAACTGAAGCTTTCTTT. Amino acid sequence: CATSAAGGRGTEAFF.

The chain carries TRBV9 and TRBJ2-7; the match to TRBD1 covers 7 bases. The V gene's germline CDR1 is SGDLS and CDR2 YYNGEE. There are 14 residues in the CDR3. After removal of 0 bases from V and 0 bases from J, the junction contained 0 bases not matched to a gene. The CDR3 DNA reads TGTGCCAGCAGCGTAGGGGACAGCTCCTACGAGCAGTACTTC. Its protein product is CASSVGDSSYEQYF.

The chain links TRBV7-3 to TRBJ2-2, with 12 bases identical to TRBD2. CDR1 is SGHTA and CDR2 is FQGTGA in the germline V gene. Trimming removed 5 bases from V and 4 bases from J; junction bases left unmatched: 5. This CDR3 is built from 16 residues. The CDR3 sequence: CASSPLAGGVTGELFF. The CDR3 coding sequence is TGTGCCAGCAGCCCACTAGCGGGGGGCGTCACCGGGGAGCTGTTTTTT. Full variable domain (rest looked up from reference TRBV7-3 and TRBJ2-2): GAGVSQTPSNKVTEKGKYVELRCDPISGHTALYWYRQSLGQGPEFLIYFQGTGAADDSGLPNDRFFAVRPEGSVSTLKIQRTERGDSAVYLCASSPLAGGVTGELFFGEGSRLTVL.

In this sample, this clone turned up a few times. This specimen includes other DNA sequences encoding the same CDR3. The chain is built from TRBV7-2 and TRBJ1-5; no clear D. Trimming left V 1 base short and J 4 bases short, with 11 bases between. Germline CDR1 reads SGHTA; CDR2 reads FQGNSA. The CDR3 length is 15 residues. CDR3 region: CASSLEEGTNQPQHF. The CDR3 nucleotides are TGTGCCAGCAGCTTAGAAGAGGGTACGAATCAGCCCCAGCATTTT. Based on the CDR3 plus reference TRBV7-2 and TRBJ1-5, the full variable domain is GAGVSQSPSNKVTEKGKDVELRCDPISGHTALYWYRQSLGQGLEFLIYFQGNSAPDKSGLPSDRFSAERTGGSVSTLTIQRTQQEDSAVYLCASSLEEGTNQPQHFGDGTRLSIL.

The V call is TRBV12-2, the J call TRBJ1-6; the table gives TRBD1 as D, unverified against the DNA. TRBV12-2 is assigned pseudogene status. This CDR3 is 15 amino acids long. As DNA, the CDR3 is TGTGCAAGTCGCTTGGTTGGCACCTATAATTCACCCCTCCACTTT. Amino acid sequence: CASRLVGTYNSPLHF.

The chain uses TRBV29-1 and TRBJ1-2; 7 bases match TRBD1. The CDR3 covers 13 residues. Germline V gives CDR1 SQVTM, CDR2 ANQGSEA. With 6 bases clipped from V and 1 base from J, the junction kept 5 bases outside the gene matches. CDR3 region: CSVPGQNNYGYTF. CDR3 nucleotide sequence: TGCAGCGTCCCGGGACAGAATAACTATGGCTACACCTTC.

V usage is TRBV2 and J usage is TRBJ1-1; perhaps TRBD1 as D (5 bases). Germline CDR1 SNHLY, CDR2 FYNNEI. V shed 1 base and J shed 7 bases, with 16 bases lying between them. The CDR3 runs 15 residues. This CDR3 reads CASSEGRASTFEAFF. The CDR3 nucleotides read TGTGCCAGCAGTGAAGGCAGGGCCTCGACCTTTGAAGCTTTCTTT.

The chain couples TRBV28 to TRBJ1-1; D not resolved. V lost 4 bases to trimming and J lost 0 bases, with 6 bases between them. The germline CDR1 and CDR2 sequences are MDHEN and SYDVKM. The CDR3 is 13 amino acids. CDR3 amino acids: CASSSRMNTEAFF. As DNA, the CDR3 is TGTGCCAGCAGTTCCAGAATGAACACTGAAGCTTTCTTT.

The chain carries TRBV4-3 and TRBJ1-4, with D perhaps matching TRBD1 (6 bases). V was cut by 4 bases and J by 3 bases, with 9 bases left in between. Germline assignment: CDR1 LGHNA and CDR2 YSLEER. There are 14 residues in the CDR3. The CDR3: CASSLGHPNEKLFF. CDR3 sequence (DNA): TGCGCCAGCAGCCTGGGACACCCTAATGAAAAACTGTTTTTT.

The chain is built from TRBV11-3 and TRBJ2-5, with 15 bases aligning to TRBD2. In germline, CDR1 is SGHNT, CDR2 YENEEA. This CDR3 contains 17 residues. The ends lost 5 bases at V and 6 bases at J; junction bases unmatched: 10. The CDR3 nucleotides are TGTGCCAGCAGCCAGGGACTAGCGGGGGGCGACGGTCAGACCCAGTACTTC. This codes for CASSQGLAGGDGQTQYF.

The J gene is TRBJ2-7, the V gene TRBV27; 8 bases line up with TRBD1. Trimming at V came to 4 bases and at J to 4 bases, leaving 6 bases not matched to a gene. This CDR3 spans 14 amino acids. The germline V gene has CDR1 MNHEY and CDR2 SMNVEV (reference sequence). DNA for the CDR3: TGTGCCAGCAGTTGGGCAGGGGGCGCGTACGAGCAGTACTTC. Translation: CASSWAGGAYEQYF.

The chain is built from TRBV5-1 and TRBJ2-5, with TRBD2 matching 11 bases. V lost 7 bases and J lost 5; bases outside the gene matches: 10. This CDR3 has 15 amino acids. Germline V gene lookup returns CDR1 SGHRS and CDR2 YFSETQ. The CDR3 sequence is CASFSGRAERETQYF. CDR3 bases: TGCGCCAGCTTTAGCGGGAGGGCTGAGAGGGAGACCCAGTACTTC. Full variable domain (rest looked up from reference TRBV5-1 and TRBJ2-5): KAGVTQTPRYLIKTRGQQVTLSCSPISGHRSVSWYQQTPGQGLQFLFEYFSETQRNKGNFPGRFSGRQFSNSRSEMNVSTLELGDSALYLCASFSGRAERETQYFGPGTRLLVL.

This clone has a handful of counts. V is TRBV19 and J is TRBJ2-1; D perhaps matches TRBD1 (6 bases). This CDR3 has 15 residues. The V end lost 7 bases, the J end lost 0 bases, and 13 bases lay between the germline ends. Germline CDR1 LNHDA, CDR2 SQIVND (reference sequence). The CDR3 DNA is TGTGCCAGTATCTCAGCGGACAGCTCCTACAATGAGCAGTTCTTC. It translates to CASISADSSYNEQFF. The variable domain in full, with the rest retrieved from reference TRBV19 and TRBJ2-1, is DGGITQSPKYLFRKEGQNVTLSCEQNLNHDAMYWYRQDPGQGLRLIYYSQIVNDFQKGDIAEGYSVSREKKESFPLTVTSAQKNPTAFYLCASISADSSYNEQFFGPGTRLTVL.

The chain has TRBV15 and TRBJ1-2; D uncertain. Germline V CDR1 and CDR2: LNHNV, YYDKDF (reference sequence). CDR3 length: 12 residues. V lost 0 bases, J lost 8 bases, and 7 bases lay in between. CDR3 protein: CATSREGGGYTF. The CDR3, as DNA: TGTGCCACCAGCAGAGAAGGAGGCGGCTACACCTTC. The full variable domain, rest sourced from reference TRBV15 and TRBJ1-2, is DAMVIQNPRYQVTQFGKPVTLSCSQTLNHNVMYWYQQKSSQAPKLLFHYYDKDFNNEADTPDNFQSRRPNTSFCFLDIRSPGLGDTAMYLCATSREGGGYTFGSGTRLTVV.

The chain joins TRBV5-6 to TRBJ1-3; D remains unclear. Between the trimmed V and J ends, which lost 2 bases and 3 bases, there was a span of 9 bases. There are 14 residues in the CDR3. Germline V gene data show CDR1 as SGHDT and CDR2 as YYEEEE. CDR3 DNA: TGTGCCAGCAGCTTTGCCGGGGATGGAAACACCATATATTTT. This codes for CASSFAGDGNTIYF.

The chain uses TRBV18 and TRBJ1-3; TRBD1 might be the D (5 bases). CDR1 is KGHSH, CDR2 LQKENI, per germline. The CDR3 runs to 17 residues. V was trimmed by 2 bases and J by 9 bases, leaving 23 bases between them. CDR3 coding DNA: TGTGCCAGCTCACCAGCGCTCTCCAACCTGGGGCGGGGCACCATATATTTT. This codes for CASSPALSNLGRGTIYF. The variable domain in full, completed from reference TRBV18 and TRBJ1-3, reads NAGVMQNPRHLVRRRGQEARLRCSPMKGHSHVYWYRQLPEEGLKFMVYLQKENIIDESGMPKERFSAEFPKEGPSILRIQQVVRGDSAAYFCASSPALSNLGRGTIYFGEGSWLTVV.

This chain links TRBV7-8 with TRBJ2-7; weak D call: TRBD1 (6 bases). This CDR3 spans 12 amino acids. Deletions cut 5 bases from V and 2 bases from J, with 7 bases between. Germline CDR1 reads SGHVS; CDR2 reads FQNEAQ. CDR3 DNA sequence: TGTGCCAGCAGCCCAGGGGCCTACGAGCAGTACTTC. Translation gives CASSPGAYEQYF.

This sequence joins TRBV2 and TRBJ1-1, with 9 bases that match TRBD1. This CDR3 contains 15 residues. Germline CDR1 is SNHLY and CDR2 is FYNNEI. With V trimmed by 5 bases and J by 4 bases, 8 bases remained unmatched. The CDR3 nucleotides are TGTGCCAGCAGTCTTACAGGGGGCGAGGGCACTGAAGCTTTCTTT. This codes for CASSLTGGEGTEAFF. The whole variable domain, remainder taken from reference TRBV2 and TRBJ1-1, is EPEVTQTPSHQVTQMGQEVILRCVPISNHLYFYWYRQILGQKVEFLVSFYNNEISEKSEIFDDQFSVERPDGSNFTLKIRSTKLEDSAMYFCASSLTGGEGTEAFFGQGTRLTVV.

The table lists this clone with a count of one. The chain employs TRBV6-2 or TRBV6-3 and TRBJ1-2; tentatively, D is TRBD1 (6 bases). Germline loops: CDR1 MNHEY, CDR2 SVGEGT. Between the trimmed V and J ends, which lost 2 bases and 8 bases, there was a span of 12 bases. The CDR3 contains 13 residues. CDR3 loop: CASSYRGQRGYTF. The CDR3 DNA follows: TGTGCCAGCAGTTACCGCGGACAGAGAGGCTACACCTTC.

This chain uses TRBV6-5 with TRBJ2-7; 7 nucleotides match TRBD2. V was clipped by 2 bases and J by 1 base; unmatched bases: 2. CDR1 and CDR2 (germline): MNHEY, SVGAGI. CDR3 length equals 14 residues. The CDR3 nucleotides read TGTGCCAGCAGTTACGTCGGGAGGTCCTACGAGCAGTACTTC. Its translation is CASSYVGRSYEQYF.

For this clone: At one of its ends the junction is not consistent with the germline gene, which may arise from a read error. This chain uses TRBV24-1 with TRBJ2-3; a possible D gene is TRBD2 (5 bases). CDR1 and CDR2 (germline): KGHDR, SFDVKD. The CDR3 length is 12 residues. In DNA, the CDR3 is TGTGCCGCCAGGAAAGGGAGCGATACGCAGTATTTT. Its translation: CAARKGSDTQYF.

The rearrangement uses TRBV9 and TRBJ1-1; D is perhaps TRBD1 (5 bases). The germline V gene has CDR1 SGDLS and CDR2 YYNGEE. V lost 0 bases and J 4 bases, leaving 19 bases between the germline ends. The CDR3 consists of 17 residues. The DNA for the CDR3 is TGTGCCAGCAGCGTAGAAATCGGTGGGGCAGGGATCACTGAAGCTTTCTTT. It specifies CASSVEIGGAGITEAFF.